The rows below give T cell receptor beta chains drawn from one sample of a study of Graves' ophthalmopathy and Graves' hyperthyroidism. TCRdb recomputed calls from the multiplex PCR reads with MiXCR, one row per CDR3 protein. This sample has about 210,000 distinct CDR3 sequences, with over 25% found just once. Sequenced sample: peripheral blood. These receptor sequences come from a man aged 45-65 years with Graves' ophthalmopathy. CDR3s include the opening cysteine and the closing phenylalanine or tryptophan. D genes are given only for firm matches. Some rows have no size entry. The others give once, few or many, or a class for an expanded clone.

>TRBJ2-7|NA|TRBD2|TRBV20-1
TGCAGTGCTAGTTATCTAGCGGGATCCTACGAGCAGTACTTC
CSASYLAGSYEQYF
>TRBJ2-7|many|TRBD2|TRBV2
TGCGCCAGCAGAGTAGCGGGCTCCTACGAGCAGTACTTC
CASRVAGSYEQYF
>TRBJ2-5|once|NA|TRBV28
TGTGCCAGCAGTTTTCCAGAACAGCGAAAATACCAAGAGACCCAGTACTTC
CASSFPEQRKYQETQYF
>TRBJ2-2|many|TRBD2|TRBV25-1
TGTGCCAGCAGTGGGGGACTAGCGGGAGATGGGGCCGGGGAGCTGTTTTTT
CASSGGLAGDGAGELFF
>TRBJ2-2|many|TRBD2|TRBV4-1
TGCGCCAGCAGCCAAGATCCTAGCGGCAACACCGGGGAGCTGTTTTTT
CASSQDPSGNTGELFF
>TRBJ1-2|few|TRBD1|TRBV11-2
TGTGCCAGCAGCCCGGGACAGGGAGGCTACACCTTC
CASSPGQGGYTF
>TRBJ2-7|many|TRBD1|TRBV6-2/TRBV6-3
TGTGCCAGCAGGGACAGGGCCTACGAGCAGTACTTC
CASRDRAYEQYF
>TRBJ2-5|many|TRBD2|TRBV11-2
TGTGCCAGCAGCTCTTACCCACGGGAGGTACAAGAGACCCAGTACTTC
CASSSYPREVQETQYF
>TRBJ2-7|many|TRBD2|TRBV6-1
TGTGCCAGCAGTGAAGCGCAGAGGGCGGGAGGGTCCTACGAGCAGTACTTC
CASSEAQRAGGSYEQYF
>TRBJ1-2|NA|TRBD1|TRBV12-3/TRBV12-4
TGTGCCAGCAGTCCTAGACAGGGCGCGGCCGGGGGGTATGGCTACACCTTC
CASSPRQGAAGGYGYTF
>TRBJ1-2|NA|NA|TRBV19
TGTGCCAGTAGTATTAATTATTGGACTATGGGCCATGGCTACACCTTC
CASSINYWTMGHGYTF
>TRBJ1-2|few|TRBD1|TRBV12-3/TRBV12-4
TGTGCCAGCAGTTTCAACAGGGGGCTGTACGGCTACACCTTC
CASSFNRGLYGYTF
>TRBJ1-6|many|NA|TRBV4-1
TGCGCCAGCAGCCAGGATGTGCGTTTGAGGGAGCCCCTCCACTTT
CASSQDVRLREPLHF
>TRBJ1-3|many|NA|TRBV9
TGTGCCAGCAGCCCCGGGAACCGGGTCGGCGGAAACACCATATATTTT
CASSPGNRVGGNTIYF
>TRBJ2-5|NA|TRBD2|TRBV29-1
TGCAGCACCAAGGCGGGAGGGCGAGAGACCCAGTACTTC
CSTKAGGRETQYF
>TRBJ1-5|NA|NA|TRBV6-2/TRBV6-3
TGTGCCAGCAGTTACCCTTTAGGGACGCCGGGCGGTGGCAATCAGCCCCAGCATTTT
CASSYPLGTPGGGNQPQHF